The source of this T cell receptor (beta chain) is a study of T cell changes during pregnancy in multiple sclerosis. The repertoire was sequenced with immunoSEQ multiplex PCR; TCRdb's copy has only in-frame clones and lacks some. Of roughly 55,000 clones detected, roughly 90% appear once; the ten largest clones hold about 0.18%. The V gene end was trimmed by 4 bases and the J gene end by 5 bases; junction bases not matched to a gene: 4. The CDR3 length is 15 residues. Germline CDR1 reads LNHDA; CDR2 reads SQIVND (reference sequence). The rearrangement joins TRBV19 to TRBJ2-1; 11 nucleotides match TRBD2. The sequences come from CD4+ T cells from peripheral blood mononuclear cells, collected after pregnancy. The sequence was collected from a female donor in good health, enrolled as a control in a pregnancy study. Written as DNA, the CDR3 is TGTGCCAGTAGTAATAGCGGGGGGGCCGACAATGAGCAGTTCTTC. Residues: CASSNSGGADNEQFF.